Presented here are 2 T cell receptor beta chains from one specimen sequenced in a study of technical replicates of blood from several donors. Data came from immunoSEQ multiplex PCR; TCRdb stores just in-frame clones and leaves some out. The sample includes about 70,000 clones, 80% to 95% of them seen just once. Input material: T cells isolated from PBMCs. The receptors were sampled from a human donor in good health.

The chain joins TRBV5-1 to TRBJ1-1; D is perhaps TRBD1 (5 bases). CDR1 and CDR2 (germline): SGHRS, YFSETQ. V dropped 0 bases and J dropped 5 bases, with 11 bases sitting between them. The CDR3 is 14 amino acids. Here the CDR3 DNA reads TGCGCCAGCAGCTTGGGGGGGGTAGGTACTGAAGCTTTCTTT. Its translation: CASSLGGVGTEAFF.

The rearrangement joins TRBV7-2 to TRBJ2-3; TRBD2 agrees at 7 bases. V dropped 5 bases and J dropped 4; count of bases not matched to a gene: 12. Germline CDR1 is SGHTA and CDR2 is FQGNSA. This CDR3 spans 16 amino acids. The CDR3 DNA sequence: TGTGCCAGCAGCCTCCACCTCGCGGGAGAAGCAGATACGCAGTATTTT. This sequence encodes CASSLHLAGEADTQYF.